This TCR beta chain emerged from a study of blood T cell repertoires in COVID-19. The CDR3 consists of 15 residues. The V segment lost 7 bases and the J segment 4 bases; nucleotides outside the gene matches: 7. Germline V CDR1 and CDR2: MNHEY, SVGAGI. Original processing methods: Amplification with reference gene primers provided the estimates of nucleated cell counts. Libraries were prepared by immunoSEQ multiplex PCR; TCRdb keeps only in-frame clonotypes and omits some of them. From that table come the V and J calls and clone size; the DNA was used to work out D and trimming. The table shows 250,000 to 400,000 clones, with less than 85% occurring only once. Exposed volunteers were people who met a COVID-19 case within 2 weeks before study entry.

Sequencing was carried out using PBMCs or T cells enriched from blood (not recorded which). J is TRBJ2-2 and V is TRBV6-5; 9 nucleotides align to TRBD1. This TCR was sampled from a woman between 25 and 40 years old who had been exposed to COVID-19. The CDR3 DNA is TGTGCCAGCATACCGGGACAGGGTTCCACCGGGGAGCTGTTTTTT. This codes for CASIPGQGSTGELFF.